Here is one TCR beta chain with its context. This sample is part of a study of somatic mutations in cytotoxic T cells in rheumatoid arthritis. This table comes from immunoSEQ multiplex PCR, and its TCRdb copy is limited to in-frame clones, with some not included. There are some 15,000 clones in the sample; approximately 84% occur only once, and about 17% lies in the top ten. The origin of this receptor is an adult with rheumatoid arthritis. The sample comprised CD8+ T cells sorted from blood.

The CDR3 DNA is TGTGCCAGCAGCTTAGTCCGCGGGACAGAATTTGTTTCTGGAAACACCATATATTTT. The encoded protein is CASSLVRGTEFVSGNTIYF. The rearrangement uses TRBV7-9 and TRBJ1-3, with 7 bases fitting TRBD1. J gave up 1 base and V 1 base, and 13 bases lay outside the gene matches. The CDR3 contains 19 residues. Germline V lookup: CDR1 SEHNR, CDR2 FQNEAQ (reference sequence).